Here is one TCR beta chain with its context. The clone's antigen remains unknown. Nothing much larger sits one base from this clone, and base qualities are not available. The method behind the library was PCR. Data came from an Illumina HiSeq 2500. Unique molecular identifiers were incorporated into TCR beta cDNA libraries to reduce PCR and sequencing biases. Every 1 to 10 million input T cells yielded some 500,000 cDNA molecules, meaning each molecule approximated one T cell. Patient libraries were prepared and sequenced with the same protocol used for the earlier healthy control dataset. Within a given batch, samples were prepared together, multiplexed and sequenced on the same HiSeq lane. The authors' pipeline ran thus. Raw barcoded reads were processed with MIGEC, and single-read molecular identifier groups were discarded before consensus assembly and CDR3 extraction. VDJtools was used for post-analysis of the clonotype tables, with diversity normalized by down-sampling every dataset to the smallest sample size. Repertoire overlap clustering matched CDR3 amino acid but not nucleotide sequences to correct batch-related cross-sample contamination. TCRdb reprocessed the public reads (quality trimming at Q25 with fastp, clone calling with MiXCR) and kept in-frame beta chains. Rows with one shared CDR3 protein collapse into an entry with the most common genes and DNA. TCRdb, rather than the study authors, made the V and J calls. This sample holds about 680,000 distinct CDR3 sequences; 55% to 70% were observed only once. The ten largest make up over 9% of the sample.

This entry comes from a study of post-analysis software for immune sequencing data (dated by TCRdb to the mid-2010s). Regarding the research as a whole: Relapsing-remitting, secondary progressive and progressive-relapsing multiple sclerosis were recorded as disease courses, and subtype annotation was lacking for some patients. A subset of samples was prepared in parallel using single-end sample barcoding, then pooled and co-amplified after Illumina adapter ligation. The patient repertoires were compared against approximately ten previously published healthy control repertoires obtained from donors aged about 6 to 27 years.

The full study reports these points: The multiple sclerosis patient group was slightly younger than the control group. Compared with controls, multiple sclerosis patients had significantly lower normalized Chao1 diversity, a finding suggesting substantial peripheral T-cell clonal expansion. Strong co-clustering of samples prepared in the same batch was shown by direct clustering with F measure, prompting a batch-effect correction. A handful of TRBV segments, including TRBV5-6, TRBV5-1 and TRBV20-1, were significantly more frequent in patients than controls.

To demonstrate the VDJtools post-analysis software, TCR beta repertoires were profiled from the peripheral blood of 10 to 15 young patients with multiple sclerosis. The multiple sclerosis patients were children and adolescents ranging in age from roughly 6 to 16 years. V was cut back by 1 base and J by 3 bases, leaving a gap of 7 bases between them. From the cysteine up to the phenylalanine, the CDR3 has a length of 14 residues. The kept DNA is CDR3 alone, 42 bases in frame from the first base. According to the germline V gene (reference sequence), CDR1 reads SEHNR and CDR2 reads FQNEAQ. The V gene is TRBV7-9 and the J gene is TRBJ2-1; the D element could tentatively be TRBD1 or TRBD2, as 5 bases agree for each. This receptor was obtained from a girl aged 2 to 9 with multiple sclerosis. What was sequenced was blood. Read as DNA, the sequence is TGTGCCAGCAGCTTAGGGGGGTTCTACAATGAGCAGTTCTTC. It translates to CASSLGGFYNEQFF.